Following are 32 T cell receptor beta chains from one sample sequenced in a study of ipilimumab plus nivolumab after autologous stem cell transplantation. The protocol was immunoSEQ multiplex PCR, while the TCRdb copy is restricted to in-frame clones and leaves out a portion. This repertoire shows 20,000 to 25,000 clones, about 80% found once; its top ten account for about a fifth. The sample consisted of PBMCs, taken in a trial of ipilimumab plus nivolumab as post-transplant consolidation. These receptors were obtained from a male donor with diffuse large B-cell lymphoma.

The chain is built from TRBV2 and TRBJ2-1; TRBD2 agrees at 14 bases. The germline gives CDR1 SNHLY, CDR2 FYNNEI. Unmatched junction bases numbered 2, after V lost 4 bases and J lost 3 bases. The CDR3 loop spans 16 amino acids. CDR3 sequence: CASSVTSGGVYNEQFF. The DNA of the CDR3 is TGTGCCAGCAGTGTGACTAGCGGGGGGGTCTACAATGAGCAGTTCTTC.

The V call is TRBV4-3, the J call TRBJ1-2, with unresolved D. V lost 2 bases to trimming and J lost 0 bases, with 7 bases between them. The CDR3 is 14 amino acids. Germline V gene lookup returns CDR1 LGHNA and CDR2 YSLEER. The CDR3 DNA sequence: TGCGCCAGCAGCCAACCACAGACTAACTATGGCTACACCTTC. It translates to CASSQPQTNYGYTF.

This clone was recorded a few times. The chain is built from TRBV6-5 and TRBJ1-5, with D maybe TRBD1 (5 bases). Trimming removed 5 bases at V and 2 bases at J, with 10 bases between. This CDR3 has 14 amino acids. The germline gives CDR1 MNHEY, CDR2 SVGAGI. The CDR3: CASSPRVGNQPQHF. The CDR3, as DNA: TGTGCCAGCAGTCCCAGGGTTGGCAATCAGCCCCAGCATTTT.

This clone was seen once. J is TRBJ1-5 and V is TRBV27, with 8 positions matching TRBD1. Germline V CDR1 and CDR2: MNHEY, SMNVEV (reference sequence). The CDR3 contains 15 residues. V was pared by 6 bases and J by 4 bases, with 8 bases of the junction left unmatched. CDR3 coding DNA: TGTGCCAGCAGCTTAGGTAGACAGGGGAATCAGCCCCAGCATTTT. Translated: CASSLGRQGNQPQHF.

The CDR3, as DNA: TGTGCCAGCAGTTCTCCTTGGGGCAGCTCGTCCTACGAGCAGTACTTC. Translating gives CASSSPWGSSSYEQYF. The chain uses TRBV28 and TRBJ2-7, with a weak D call TRBD1 (5 bases). The CDR3 sequence is 16 residues long. Germline V CDR1 and CDR2: MDHEN, SYDVKM. V was trimmed by 4 bases and J by 1 base, leaving 17 bases between them.

This clone is termed medium-sized. V gene TRBV27 combines with J gene TRBJ1-4, with D unresolved. CDR1 MNHEY and CDR2 SMNVEV come from the germline V gene (reference sequence). Deletions cut 5 bases from V and 8 bases from J, with 15 bases between. CDR3 length equals 14 residues. The chain's CDR3 is CASSLTEEPEKLFF. The CDR3 nucleotides are TGTGCCAGCAGTCTGACGGAAGAACCGGAAAAACTGTTTTTT.

There are a few counts of this clone. This chain uses TRBV29-1 with TRBJ2-5; TRBD1 is a possible D gene (6 bases). V was cut by 0 bases and J by 5 bases, with 16 bases left in between. The CDR3 is made up of 15 amino acids. Germline-derived CDR1 and CDR2 are SQVTM and ANQGSEA. CDR3 DNA sequence: TGCAGCGTTGAAGAGGGGCCACAGGGCGCGGAGACCCAGTACTTC. Amino acid sequence: CSVEEGPQGAETQYF.

This sequence joins TRBV7-8 and TRBJ1-6; D call uncertain. V lost 5 bases and J lost 9, with 5 bases in between. There are 11 residues in the CDR3. Germline V gene data show CDR1 as SGHVS and CDR2 as FQNEAQ. This chain's CDR3 is CASSHASPLHF. The CDR3 DNA follows: TGTGCCAGCAGCCACGCTTCACCCCTCCACTTT. Using reference TRBV7-8 and TRBJ1-6 for the parts outside the CDR3, the full variable domain is GAGVSQSPRYKVAKRGQDVALRCDPISGHVSLFWYQQALGQGPEFLTYFQNEAQLDKSGLPSDRFFAERPEGSVSTLKIQRTQQEDSAVYLCASSHASPLHFGNGTRLTVT.

This clone was counted once. The chain recombines TRBV5-1 with TRBJ1-1; TRBD1 matches 8 bases. The ends lost 4 bases at V and 5 bases at J; junction bases unmatched: 7. The CDR3 has 14 amino acids. Germline assignment: CDR1 SGHRS and CDR2 YFSETQ. CDR3 region: CASSLEQGVTEAFF. CDR3 nucleotides: TGCGCCAGCAGCCTGGAACAGGGGGTGACTGAAGCTTTCTTT.

The V call is TRBV11-2, the J call TRBJ2-5, with TRBD1 as a possible D gene (5 bases). Per germline, CDR1 SGHAT and CDR2 FQNNGV. This CDR3 is built from 17 residues. The V end lost 2 bases, the J end lost 1 base, and 17 bases lay between the germline ends. The CDR3 nucleotides read TGTGCCAGCAGCTTACGTATAGCAGGGCGCGGCCAAGAGACCCAGTACTTC. Residues: CASSLRIAGRGQETQYF.

This chain uses TRBV4-1 with TRBJ1-3, with D possibly TRBD1 on 5 matching bases. The germline gives CDR1 MGHRA, CDR2 YSYEKL. The CDR3 is made up of 16 amino acids. Trimming pared 3 bases from V and 0 bases from J, leaving 12 bases between. The CDR3 here is CASSQGPIRSGNTIYF. The CDR3 region has the DNA TGCGCCAGCAGCCAGGGGCCTATCCGCTCTGGAAACACCATATATTTT.

The chain is built from TRBV4-2 and TRBJ2-3; D is undetermined. V lost 1 base and J lost 8, with 10 bases in between. The CDR3 length is 13 residues. Germline-derived CDR1 and CDR2 are LGHNA and YNFKEQ. The CDR3 DNA sequence: TGTGCCAGCAGCCAAGGTGTCCGAGGTACGCAGTATTTT. It specifies CASSQGVRGTQYF.

This chain uses TRBV5-1 with TRBJ1-4, with TRBD1 matching 7 bases. The ends lost 4 bases at V and 7 bases at J; junction bases unmatched: 10. CDR1 and CDR2 from the germline V gene are SGHRS and YFSETQ. CDR3 length: 15 amino acids. The CDR3 region has the DNA TGCGCCAGCAGCCGTGACAGGGTTGGGGGTGAAAAACTGTTTTTT. Translation: CASSRDRVGGEKLFF.

The chain is built from TRBV18 and TRBJ2-5; D unresolved. The germline V and J ends were trimmed by 5 bases and 4 bases, with 5 bases remaining between them. From germline, CDR1 is KGHSH and CDR2 LQKENI. The CDR3 contains 11 residues. The CDR3 sequence is CASSSSETQYF. DNA of the CDR3: TGTGCCAGCTCATCGTCAGAGACCCAGTACTTC.

The chain uses TRBV28 and TRBJ2-1; TRBD1 aligns across 9 bases. After removal of 6 bases from V and 12 bases from J, the junction contained 12 bases not matched to a gene. The CDR3 consists of 14 residues. Germline V CDR1 and CDR2: MDHEN, SYDVKM. The CDR3 region is CASSSVPGQGWQFF. In DNA form, the CDR3 reads TGTGCCAGCAGCTCTGTCCCGGGACAGGGTTGGCAGTTCTTC.

The V gene is TRBV6-9, the J gene TRBJ2-7; D gene ambiguous. This CDR3 has 20 amino acids. The germline V and J ends were trimmed by 2 bases and 4 bases, with 30 bases remaining between them. Germline V gene lookup returns CDR1 MNHGY and CDR2 SVAAGI. The CDR3 DNA follows: TGTGCCAGCAGTTATCTTAAAGTAATATGCTCGGCCCCACTTAGGTACGAGCAGTACTTC. It encodes CASSYLKVICSAPLRYEQYF.

This clone was detected only a few times. The J gene is TRBJ2-3, the V gene TRBV9, with 8 bases lining up with TRBD1. This CDR3 has 17 residues. Trimming removed 3 bases from V and 0 bases from J; junction bases left unmatched: 9. Germline CDR1 is SGDLS and CDR2 is YYNGEE. Written as DNA, the CDR3 is TGTGCCAGCAGCGCAGGACAGGGCCATTCTAGCACAGATACGCAGTATTTT. Amino acid sequence: CASSAGQGHSSTDTQYF.

This clone showed up just once. The V and J genes are TRBV18 and TRBJ2-7, with 7 bases identical to TRBD1. The V and J ends lost 5 bases and 2 bases, in that order; junction bases with no gene match: 9. The CDR3 is 15 amino acids. CDR1 and CDR2 (germline): KGHSH, LQKENI. The CDR3 DNA reads TGTGCCAGCTCAATGCCGGGACAGCGAGCCTACGAGCAGTACTTC. This translates into CASSMPGQRAYEQYF. Full variable domain (remainder filled in from reference TRBV18 and TRBJ2-7): NAGVMQNPRHLVRRRGQEARLRCSPMKGHSHVYWYRQLPEEGLKFMVYLQKENIIDESGMPKERFSAEFPKEGPSILRIQQVVRGDSAAYFCASSMPGQRAYEQYFGPGTRLTVT.

The chain couples TRBV2 to TRBJ1-1, with unresolved D. The germline V gene has CDR1 SNHLY and CDR2 FYNNEI. Between the trimmed V and J ends, which lost 4 bases and 3 bases, there was a span of 9 bases. The CDR3 is 13 residues long. The DNA of the CDR3 is TGTGCCAGCAGTGTTCGGGAGCACACTGAAGCTTTCTTT. It encodes CASSVREHTEAFF.

The chain couples TRBV5-4 to TRBJ2-2; 7 nucleotides agree with TRBD1. Trimming took 2 bases from V and 1 from J; bases not matched to a gene: 5. Germline V gene sequence: CDR1 SGHNT, CDR2 YYREEE (reference sequence). CDR3 size: 16 residues. The CDR3 spells CASSFARQGNTGELFF. CDR3 DNA: TGTGCCAGCAGCTTTGCGCGACAGGGGAACACCGGGGAGCTGTTTTTT.

In regard to this clone: One end of the junction does not line up with germline, which may come from a read error. The chain is built from TRBV11-1 and TRBJ2-7, with D possibly being TRBD2 (6 bases). CDR3 length equals 15 residues. Germline V gene lookup returns CDR1 SGHAT and CDR2 FQDESV (reference sequence). The CDR3 protein is CASSQGDRSGDEQYF. DNA for the CDR3: TGCGCCAGCAGCCAAGGGGACCGCTCGGGGGACGAGCAGTACTTC.

This clone occurred once. This chain joins TRBV28 and TRBJ2-4, with D maybe TRBD2 (5 bases). Germline V CDR1 and CDR2: MDHEN, SYDVKM. The length of the CDR3 is 15 residues. Trimming stripped 6 bases from V and 0 bases from J, with 12 bases between. CDR3 DNA: TGTGCCAGCAGGGACGGGGATCTAGCCAAAAACATTCAGTACTTC. Translation: CASRDGDLAKNIQYF.

The V and J genes are TRBV12-5 and TRBJ2-1, with 7 positions matching TRBD1. With 1 base clipped from V and 8 bases from J, the junction kept 11 bases outside the gene matches. The germline V gene encodes CDR1 LGHNT and CDR2 FRNRAP. The CDR3 covers 16 residues. In DNA, the CDR3 is TGTGCTAGTGGTTTGGGTCAGGGGGTATATGTAGATGAGCAGTTCTTC. The encoded protein is CASGLGQGVYVDEQFF.

The chain recombines TRBV6-5 with TRBJ1-2; TRBD1 matches 8 bases. Germline V gene lookup returns CDR1 MNHEY and CDR2 SVGAGI. The CDR3 consists of 14 residues. V lost 2 bases to trimming and J lost 3 bases; unmatched junction nucleotides: 2. In DNA form, the CDR3 reads TGTGCCAGCAGTTACAACAGGGGGGACTATGGCTACACCTTC. It is translated as CASSYNRGDYGYTF.

This chain connects TRBV25-1 to TRBJ2-7, with D unresolved. Germline V gene lookup returns CDR1 MGHDK and CDR2 SYGVNS. V was cut by 7 bases and J by 3 bases, with 16 bases left in between. This CDR3 comprises 14 residues. The CDR3 DNA follows: TGTGCCAGCACTCCCGGCAGCCCCAACTACGAGCAGTACTTC. This translates into CASTPGSPNYEQYF.

The chain carries TRBV19 and TRBJ1-5, with unresolved D. The germline V gene encodes CDR1 LNHDA and CDR2 SQIVND (reference sequence). The CDR3 runs 14 residues. Trimming removed 3 bases at V and 5 bases at J, with 11 bases between. The DNA for the CDR3 is TGTGCCAGTAGTATTGCGCAGGAGGATCAGCCCCAGCATTTT. The encoded protein is CASSIAQEDQPQHF.

The chain links TRBV5-6 to TRBJ2-1; unclear D gene. The CDR3 has 14 amino acids. Germline V gives CDR1 SGHDT, CDR2 YYEEEE. The V gene lost 4 bases and the J gene lost 8 bases, with 16 bases spanning the gap. The CDR3 protein is CASSTSFGLDEQFF. The CDR3 region has the DNA TGTGCCAGCAGCACGTCGTTTGGGCTGGATGAGCAGTTCTTC. Complete variable domain (other parts from reference TRBV5-6 and TRBJ2-1): DAGVTQSPTHLIKTRGQQVTLRCSPKSGHDTVSWYQQALGQGPQFIFQYYEEEERQRGNFPDRFSGHQFPNYSSELNVNALLLGDSALYLCASSTSFGLDEQFFGPGTRLTVL.

V usage is TRBV6-1 and J usage is TRBJ2-2; 9 positions agree with TRBD1. Unmatched junction bases numbered 12, after V lost 11 bases and J lost 5 bases. Germline assignment: CDR1 MNHNS and CDR2 SASEGT. This CDR3 spans 15 amino acids. The CDR3 here is CASLEGGTGTGELFF. The CDR3 region has the DNA TGTGCCTCACTAGAAGGGGGGACAGGGACCGGGGAGCTGTTTTTT.

The gene calls are TRBV7-2 and TRBJ2-1, with TRBD2 matching 12 bases. Trimming took 2 bases from V and 9 from J; bases not matched to a gene: 5. The CDR3 loop spans 15 amino acids. Germline CDR1 and CDR2: SGHTA and FQGNSA. CDR3 amino acids: CASSLTSGGFVEQFF. CDR3 coding DNA: TGTGCCAGCAGCTTAACTAGCGGGGGGTTTGTTGAGCAGTTCTTC. The entire variable domain, with the rest obtained from reference TRBV7-2 and TRBJ2-1, is as follows: GAGVSQSPSNKVTEKGKDVELRCDPISGHTALYWYRQSLGQGLEFLIYFQGNSAPDKSGLPSDRFSAERTGGSVSTLTIQRTQQEDSAVYLCASSLTSGGFVEQFFGPGTRLTVL.

The V and J genes are TRBV11-3 and TRBJ2-7; possible D gene TRBD2, 6 bases. In germline, CDR1 is SGHNT, CDR2 YENEEA. V was trimmed by 6 bases and J by 3 bases, leaving 15 bases between them. The CDR3 consists of 14 residues. CDR3 amino acids: CASSSGGGDYEQYF. In DNA form, the CDR3 reads TGTGCCAGCAGTTCCGGCGGAGGGGACTACGAGCAGTACTTC.

The chain has TRBV11-2 and TRBJ2-7; unclear D gene. There are 13 residues in the CDR3. Trimming removed 2 bases at V and 5 bases at J, with 10 bases between. Per germline, CDR1 SGHAT and CDR2 FQNNGV. CDR3 nucleotides: TGTGCCAGCAGCTTAAGCCCAATACACGAGCAGTACTTC. This codes for CASSLSPIHEQYF.

This chain links TRBV7-9 with TRBJ2-1, with 9 bases that match TRBD2. This CDR3 spans 17 amino acids. In germline, CDR1 is SEHNR, CDR2 FQNEAQ (reference sequence). V lost 0 bases and J lost 8; bases outside the gene matches: 11. This chain's CDR3 is CASSLARGGSGYDEQFF. The CDR3 coding sequence is TGTGCCAGCAGCTTAGCGCGGGGGGGTTCTGGGTATGATGAGCAGTTCTTC.